This TCR beta chain stems from a study of cytotoxic CD8 clonotypes in ibrutinib-treated CLL. Study-wide background: The group held more than 10 relapsed/refractory and around 14 treatment-naive patients, with under 18 IGHV unmutated. Sequenced samples delivered averages of 255,043 productive templates and 87,000 or so productive rearrangements.

Data came from immunoSEQ multiplex PCR; TCRdb stores just in-frame clones and leaves some out. The table includes 50,000 to 65,000 clones, about three quarters detected once. Germline CDR1 reads SGHNT; CDR2 reads YYREEE (reference sequence). This CDR3 comprises 15 residues. V shed 3 bases, J shed 8 bases, and the junction held 8 bases outside the gene matches. Study results and caveats: Collection times varied between progressing and sustained-remission patients. Treatment saw public clonotypes, which were uncommon, either contract or stay stable.

To note about this clone: Its target is not known.

The sample here was PBMCs, taken after 12 months of ibrutinib treatment. This receptor was obtained from a human donor with chronic lymphocytic leukemia. This chain uses TRBV5-4 with TRBJ1-4; 9 nucleotides align to TRBD1. CDR3 nucleotides: TGTGCCAGCAGCTCGACCGGGACAGGGAGAGAAAAACTGTTTTTT. As protein: CASSSTGTGREKLFF.